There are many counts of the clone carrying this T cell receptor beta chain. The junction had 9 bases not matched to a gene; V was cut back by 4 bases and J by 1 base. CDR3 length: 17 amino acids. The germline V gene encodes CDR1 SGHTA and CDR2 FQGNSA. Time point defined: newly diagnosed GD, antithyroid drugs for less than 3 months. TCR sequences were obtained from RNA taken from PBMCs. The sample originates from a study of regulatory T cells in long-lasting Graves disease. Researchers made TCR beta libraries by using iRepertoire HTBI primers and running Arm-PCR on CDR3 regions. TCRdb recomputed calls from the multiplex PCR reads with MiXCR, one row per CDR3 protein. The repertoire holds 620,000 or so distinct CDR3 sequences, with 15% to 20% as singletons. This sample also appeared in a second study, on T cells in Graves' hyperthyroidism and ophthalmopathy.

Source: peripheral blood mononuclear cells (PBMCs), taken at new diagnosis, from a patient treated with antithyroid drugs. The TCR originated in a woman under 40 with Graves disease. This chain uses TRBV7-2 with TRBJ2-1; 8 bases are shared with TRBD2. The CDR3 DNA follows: TGTGCCAGCAGCTCCCTCGCAGGCGGGGGGTCCTACAATGAGCAGTTCTTC. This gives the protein CASSSLAGGGSYNEQFF.